This TCR beta chain was captured in a study of T cell repertoires in ileal Crohn's disease. The overall study: At postoperative colonoscopy, neoterminal ileum biopsies were taken as M6.

Regarding time point: neoterminal ileum biopsy at postoperative endoscopy, about 6 months after surgery. The sample holds one count of this clone. Its antigen is currently unknown. Germline CDR1 SEHNR, CDR2 FQNEAQ (reference sequence). Deletions cut 4 bases from V and 7 bases from J, with 11 bases between. The CDR3 length is 13 residues. About 500 nanograms of biopsy DNA per sample underwent TCRB immunosequencing. Sequencing was performed with immunoSEQ multiplex PCR; in TCRdb, only in-frame clones are kept and a portion is missing. The top ten clones hold around 2% of a sample with about 62,000 clones, approximately 91% of them seen once. General study points: Endoscopic recurrence occurred in every patient whose clonality exceeded 26.8%. Mucosal expansions were suggested to be mainly CD8 T cells.

Sample: ileal tissue. The sequence was collected from an adult with Crohn's disease. The chain combines TRBV7-9 with TRBJ1-3; D is undetermined. The CDR3 loop is CASSSVGGNTIYF. For the CDR3, the DNA is TGTGCCAGCAGCTCGGTCGGAGGGAACACCATATATTTT.